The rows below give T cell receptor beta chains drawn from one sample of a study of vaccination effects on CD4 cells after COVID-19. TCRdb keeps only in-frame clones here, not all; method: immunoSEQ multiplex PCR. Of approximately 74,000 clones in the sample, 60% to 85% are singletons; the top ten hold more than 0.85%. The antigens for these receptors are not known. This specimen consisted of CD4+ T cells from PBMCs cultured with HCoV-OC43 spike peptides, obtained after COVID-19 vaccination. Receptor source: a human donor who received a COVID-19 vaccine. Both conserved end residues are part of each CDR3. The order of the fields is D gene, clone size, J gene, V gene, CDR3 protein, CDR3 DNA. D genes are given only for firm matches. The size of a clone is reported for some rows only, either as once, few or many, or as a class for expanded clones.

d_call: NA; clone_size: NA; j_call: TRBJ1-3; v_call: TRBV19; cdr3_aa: CASGRTVTGNTIYF; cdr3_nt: TGTGCCAGTGGCCGGACAGTTACTGGAAACACCATATATTTT
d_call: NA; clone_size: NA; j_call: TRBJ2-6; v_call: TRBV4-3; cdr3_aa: CASSQGRDLTF; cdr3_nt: TGCGCCAGCAGCCAAGGAAGGGACCTGACTTTC
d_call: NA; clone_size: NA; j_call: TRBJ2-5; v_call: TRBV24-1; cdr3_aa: CATSDTGNQETQYF; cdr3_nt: TGTGCCACCAGTGATACAGGGAACCAAGAGACCCAGTACTTC
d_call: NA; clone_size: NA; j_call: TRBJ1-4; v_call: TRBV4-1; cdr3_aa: CASSQGTSATNEKLFF; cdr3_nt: TGCGCCAGCAGCCAAGGTACGTCCGCAACTAATGAAAAACTGTTTTTT
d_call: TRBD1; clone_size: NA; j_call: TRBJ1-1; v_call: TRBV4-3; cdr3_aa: CASSQPGQRNTEAFF; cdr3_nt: TGCGCCAGCAGCCAACCGGGACAGCGGAACACTGAAGCTTTCTTT
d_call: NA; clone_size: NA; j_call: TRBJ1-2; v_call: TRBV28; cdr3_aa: CASSNSLAGPYGYTF; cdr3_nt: TGTGCCAGCAGTAACTCCCTGGCAGGGCCGTATGGCTACACCTTC
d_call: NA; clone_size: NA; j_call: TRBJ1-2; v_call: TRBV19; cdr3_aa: CASSPGGGRRMNYGYTF; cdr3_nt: TGTGCCAGTAGTCCCGGTGGTGGGAGGAGGATGAACTATGGCTACACCTTC
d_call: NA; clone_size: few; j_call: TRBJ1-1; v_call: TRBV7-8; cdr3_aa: CASSLAAGLLRGENTEAFF; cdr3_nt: TGTGCCAGCAGCTTAGCTGCTGGACTTCTAAGGGGAGAGAACACTGAAGCTTTCTTT
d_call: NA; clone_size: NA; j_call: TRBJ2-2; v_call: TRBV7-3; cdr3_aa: CASSPIGLLNTGELFF; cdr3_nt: TGTGCCAGCAGCCCCATAGGGCTCCTGAACACCGGGGAGCTGTTTTTT
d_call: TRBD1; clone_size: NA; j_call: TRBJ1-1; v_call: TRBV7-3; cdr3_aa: CASSSDRGTEAFF; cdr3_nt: TGTGCCAGCAGCTCCGACAGGGGAACTGAAGCTTTCTTT
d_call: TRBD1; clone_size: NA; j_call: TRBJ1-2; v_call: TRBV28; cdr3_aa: CASSLQGEHYGYTF; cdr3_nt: TGTGCCAGCAGTCTACAGGGGGAGCACTATGGCTACACCTTC
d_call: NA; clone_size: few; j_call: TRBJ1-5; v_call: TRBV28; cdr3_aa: CASSFLGNQPQHF; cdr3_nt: TGTGCCAGCAGTTTTTTGGGCAATCAGCCCCAGCATTTT
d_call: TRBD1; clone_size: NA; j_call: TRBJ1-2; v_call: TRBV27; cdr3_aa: CASSPGTGGNGYTF; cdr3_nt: TGTGCCAGCAGTCCCGGGACAGGGGGCAATGGCTACACCTTC
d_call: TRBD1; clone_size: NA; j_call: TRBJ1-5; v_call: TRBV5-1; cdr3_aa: CASSTGQGDQPQHF; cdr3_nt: TGCGCCAGCAGCACCGGACAGGGGGATCAGCCCCAGCATTTT
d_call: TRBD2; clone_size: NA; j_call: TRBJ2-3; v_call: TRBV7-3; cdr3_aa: CASSLFGSAGSTDTQYF; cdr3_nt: TGTGCCAGCAGCTTATTTGGCTCAGCGGGGAGCACAGATACGCAGTATTTT
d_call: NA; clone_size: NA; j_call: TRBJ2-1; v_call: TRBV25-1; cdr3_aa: CASQQAGNLNEQFF; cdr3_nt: TGTGCCAGCCAACAGGCCGGGAACCTCAATGAGCAGTTCTTC
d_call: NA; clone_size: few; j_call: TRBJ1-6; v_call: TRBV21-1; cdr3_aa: CASSKERGRSYNSPLHF; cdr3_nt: TGTGCCAGCAGCAAAGAGAGGGGGCGCTCCTATAATTCACCCCTCCACTTT
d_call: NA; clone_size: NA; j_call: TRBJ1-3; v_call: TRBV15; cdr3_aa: CATSRGGTNLNTIYF; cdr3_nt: TGTGCCACCAGCAGAGGGGGCACGAACTTAAACACCATATATTTT
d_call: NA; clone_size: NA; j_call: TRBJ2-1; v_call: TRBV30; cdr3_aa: CAWSVGLDEQFF; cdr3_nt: TGTGCCTGGAGTGTGGGCCTTGATGAGCAGTTCTTC
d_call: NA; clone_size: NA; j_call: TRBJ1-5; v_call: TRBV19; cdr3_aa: CASSDQGNQPQHF; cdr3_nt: TGTGCCAGTAGTGACCAGGGCAATCAGCCCCAGCATTTT
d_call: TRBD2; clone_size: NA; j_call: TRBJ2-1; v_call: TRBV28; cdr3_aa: CASSLFPAGASNEQFF; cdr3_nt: TGTGCCAGCAGTTTATTTCCAGCGGGGGCCAGCAATGAGCAGTTCTTC
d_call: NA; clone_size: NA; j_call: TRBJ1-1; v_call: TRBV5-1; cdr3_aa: CASSSGHVAVETEAFF; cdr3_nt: TGCGCCAGCAGCTCGGGACATGTTGCAGTCGAGACTGAAGCTTTCTTT
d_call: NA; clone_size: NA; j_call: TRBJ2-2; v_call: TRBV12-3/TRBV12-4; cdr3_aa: CATQGNTGELFF; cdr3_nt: TGTGCCACCCAGGGGAACACCGGGGAGCTGTTTTTT
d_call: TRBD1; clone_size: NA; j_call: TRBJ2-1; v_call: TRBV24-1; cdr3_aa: CATSDPGQGNEQFF; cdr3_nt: TGTGCCACCAGTGATCCGGGACAGGGGAATGAGCAGTTCTTC
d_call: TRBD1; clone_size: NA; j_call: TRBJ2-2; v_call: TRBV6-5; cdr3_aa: CASSYSKKGASGELFF; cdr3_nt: TGTGCCAGCAGTTACTCGAAGAAGGGGGCGAGCGGGGAGCTGTTTTTT
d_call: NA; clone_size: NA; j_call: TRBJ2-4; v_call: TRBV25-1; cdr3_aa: CASSDRIAKNIQYF; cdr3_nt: TGTGCCAGTTCGGACAGAATAGCCAAAAACATTCAGTACTTC
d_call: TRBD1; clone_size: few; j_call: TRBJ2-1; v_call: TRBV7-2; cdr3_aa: CASSAGQGNEQFF; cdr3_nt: TGTGCCAGCAGCGCGGGACAGGGGAATGAGCAGTTCTTC
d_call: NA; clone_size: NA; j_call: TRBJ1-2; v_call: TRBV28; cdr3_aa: CASSSAWEGYTF; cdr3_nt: TGTGCCAGCAGTTCCGCCTGGGAGGGCTACACCTTC
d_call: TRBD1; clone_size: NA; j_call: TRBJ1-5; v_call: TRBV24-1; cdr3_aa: CATSDSGQGANQPQHF; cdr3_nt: TGTGCCACCAGTGACTCCGGACAGGGGGCGAATCAGCCCCAGCATTTT
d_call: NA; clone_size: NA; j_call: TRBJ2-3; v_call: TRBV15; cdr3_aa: CATSRARADITDTQYF; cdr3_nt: TGTGCCACCAGCAGAGCCCGGGCAGACATCACAGATACGCAGTATTTT
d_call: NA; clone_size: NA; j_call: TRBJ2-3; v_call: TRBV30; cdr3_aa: CAWRVSSTDTQYF; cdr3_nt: TGTGCCTGGAGGGTATCTAGCACAGATACGCAGTATTTT
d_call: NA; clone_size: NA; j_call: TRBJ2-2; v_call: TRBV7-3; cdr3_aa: CASSLIGYGATGELFF; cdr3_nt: TGTGCCAGCAGCTTAATAGGCTACGGGGCGACCGGGGAGCTGTTTTTT
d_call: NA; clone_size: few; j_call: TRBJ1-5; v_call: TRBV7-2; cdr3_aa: CASSYLAGGGQPQHF; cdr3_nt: TGTGCCAGCAGCTACCTTGCGGGCGGGGGTCAGCCCCAGCATTTT
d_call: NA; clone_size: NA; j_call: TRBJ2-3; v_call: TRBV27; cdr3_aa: CASSPVGDTDTQYF; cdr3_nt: TGTGCCAGCAGTCCGGTTGGGGACACAGATACGCAGTATTTT
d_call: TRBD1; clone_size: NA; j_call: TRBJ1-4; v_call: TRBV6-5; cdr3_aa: CASSRGTVTNEKLFF; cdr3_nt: TGTGCCAGCAGTCGCGGGACAGTAACTAATGAAAAACTGTTTTTT
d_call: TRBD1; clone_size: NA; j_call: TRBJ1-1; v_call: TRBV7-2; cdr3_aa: CASSSGQGYTEAFF; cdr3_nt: TGTGCCAGCAGCTCCGGACAGGGCTACACTGAAGCTTTCTTT
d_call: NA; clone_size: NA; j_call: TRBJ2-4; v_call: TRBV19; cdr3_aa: CASSMFSAGIQYF; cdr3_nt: TGTGCCAGTAGTATGTTTTCCGCCGGCATTCAGTACTTC
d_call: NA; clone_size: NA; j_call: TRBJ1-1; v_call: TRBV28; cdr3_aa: CASSPQGNTEAFF; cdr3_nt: TGTGCCAGCAGTCCACAGGGGAACACTGAAGCTTTCTTT
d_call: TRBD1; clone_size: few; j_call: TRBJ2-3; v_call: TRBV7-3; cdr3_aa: CASSLTTGPQYF; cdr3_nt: TGTGCCAGCAGCTTAACGACAGGGCCGCAGTATTTT
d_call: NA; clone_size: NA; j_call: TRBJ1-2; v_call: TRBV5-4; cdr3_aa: CASSPGGETIYGYTF; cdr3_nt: TGTGCCAGCAGCCCTGGAGGCGAAACAATCTATGGCTACACCTTC
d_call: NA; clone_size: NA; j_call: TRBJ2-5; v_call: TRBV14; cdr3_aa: CASSPETGQETQYF; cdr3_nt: TGTGCCAGCAGCCCCGAAACTGGACAAGAGACCCAGTACTTC
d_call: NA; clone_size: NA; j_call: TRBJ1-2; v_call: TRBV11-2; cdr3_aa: CASSRNDRIKYGYTF; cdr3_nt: TGTGCCAGCAGCCGAAACGACAGGATAAAGTATGGCTACACCTTC
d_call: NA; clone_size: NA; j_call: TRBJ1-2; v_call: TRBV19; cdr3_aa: CASRNQGFGNYGYTF; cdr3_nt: TGTGCCAGCAGAAATCAGGGTTTTGGTAACTATGGCTACACCTTC
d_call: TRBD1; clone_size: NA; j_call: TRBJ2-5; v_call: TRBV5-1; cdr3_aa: CASSPTPDRGETQYF; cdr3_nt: TGCGCCAGCAGCCCAACACCTGACAGGGGGGAGACCCAGTACTTC
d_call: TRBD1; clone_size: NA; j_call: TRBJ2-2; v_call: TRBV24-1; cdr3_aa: CATSDLKGQTTGELFF; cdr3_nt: TGTGCCACCAGTGATTTGAAGGGACAGACCACCGGGGAGCTGTTTTTT
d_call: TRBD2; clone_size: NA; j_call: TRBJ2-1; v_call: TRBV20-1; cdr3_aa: CSASVSGGFVEQFF; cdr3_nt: TGCAGTGCTAGTGTATCGGGGGGGTTCGTTGAGCAGTTCTTC
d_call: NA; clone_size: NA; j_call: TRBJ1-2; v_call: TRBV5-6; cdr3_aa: CASSLNRADGYTF; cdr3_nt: TGTGCCAGCAGCTTGAACAGGGCGGATGGCTACACCTTC
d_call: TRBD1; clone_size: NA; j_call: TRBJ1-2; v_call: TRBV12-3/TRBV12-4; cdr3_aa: CASSAQGFYGYTF; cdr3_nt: TGTGCCAGCAGTGCACAGGGGTTTTATGGCTACACCTTC